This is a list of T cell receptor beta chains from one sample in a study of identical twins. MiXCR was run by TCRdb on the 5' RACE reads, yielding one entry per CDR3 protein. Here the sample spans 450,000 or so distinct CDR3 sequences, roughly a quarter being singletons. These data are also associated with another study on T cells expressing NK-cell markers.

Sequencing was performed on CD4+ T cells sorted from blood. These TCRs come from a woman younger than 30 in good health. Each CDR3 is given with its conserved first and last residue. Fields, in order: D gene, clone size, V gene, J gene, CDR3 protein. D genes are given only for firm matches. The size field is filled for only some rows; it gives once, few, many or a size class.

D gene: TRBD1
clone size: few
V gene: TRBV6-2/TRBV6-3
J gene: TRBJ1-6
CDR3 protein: CASSYRGQGASPLHF

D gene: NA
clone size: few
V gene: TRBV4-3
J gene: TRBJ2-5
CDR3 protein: CASSQDVGADGTQYF

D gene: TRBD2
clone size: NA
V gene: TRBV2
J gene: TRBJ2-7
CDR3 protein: CASRQTSGSGEQYF

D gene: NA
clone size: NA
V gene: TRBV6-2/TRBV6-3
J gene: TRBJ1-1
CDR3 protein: CASRRGARAMNTEAFF

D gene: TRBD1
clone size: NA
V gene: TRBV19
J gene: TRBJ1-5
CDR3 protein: CASTSDRVGQPQHF

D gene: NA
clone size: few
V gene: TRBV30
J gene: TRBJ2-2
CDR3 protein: CAWSTLSSGELFF

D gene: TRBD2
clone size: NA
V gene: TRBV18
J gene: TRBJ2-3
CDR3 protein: CASVFSGSTDTQYF

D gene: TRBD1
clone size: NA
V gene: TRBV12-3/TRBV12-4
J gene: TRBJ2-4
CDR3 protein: CASSRDSNKNIQYF

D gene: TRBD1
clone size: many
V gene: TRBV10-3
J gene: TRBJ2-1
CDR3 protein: CATLAGTGTYNEQFF

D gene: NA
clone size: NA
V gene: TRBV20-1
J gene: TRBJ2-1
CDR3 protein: CSVSLYPYNEQFF

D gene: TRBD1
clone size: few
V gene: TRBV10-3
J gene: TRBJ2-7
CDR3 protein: CAIRGTGFYEQYF

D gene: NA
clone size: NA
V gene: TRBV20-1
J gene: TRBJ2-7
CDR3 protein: CSASSPDAYEQYF

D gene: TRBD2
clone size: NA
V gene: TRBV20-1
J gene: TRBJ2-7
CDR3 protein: CSASDPLAGVGTEQYF

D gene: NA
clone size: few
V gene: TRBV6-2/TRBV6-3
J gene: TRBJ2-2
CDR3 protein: CASRKRTNTGELFF

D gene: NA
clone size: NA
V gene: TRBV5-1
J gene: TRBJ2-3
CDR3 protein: CASSLSGAVGADTQYF

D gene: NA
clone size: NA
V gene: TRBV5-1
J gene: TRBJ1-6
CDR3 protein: CASSPEVGRPESPLHF

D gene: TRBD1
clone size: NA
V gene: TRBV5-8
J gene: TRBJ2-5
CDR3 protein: CASSFLFRDSQETQYF

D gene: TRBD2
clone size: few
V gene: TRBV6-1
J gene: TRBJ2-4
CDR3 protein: CASSTTQRGAKNIQYF

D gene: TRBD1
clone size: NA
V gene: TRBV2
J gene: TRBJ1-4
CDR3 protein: CASSAGTGGPKLFF

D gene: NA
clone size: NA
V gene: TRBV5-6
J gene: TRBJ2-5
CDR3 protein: CASSRDASMYF

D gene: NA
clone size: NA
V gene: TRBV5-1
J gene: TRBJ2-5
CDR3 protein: CASSAGTNQETQYF

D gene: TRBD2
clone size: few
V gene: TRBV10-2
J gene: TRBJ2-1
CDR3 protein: CASRGTSGITPLYNEQFF

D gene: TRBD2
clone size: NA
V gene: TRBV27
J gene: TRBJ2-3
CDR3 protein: CASSALAGAQYF

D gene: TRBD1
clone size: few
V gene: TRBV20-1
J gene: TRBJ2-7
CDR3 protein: CSALSQDRGYEQYF

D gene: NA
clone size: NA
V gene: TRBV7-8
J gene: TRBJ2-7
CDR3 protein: CASSPDTSYEQYF

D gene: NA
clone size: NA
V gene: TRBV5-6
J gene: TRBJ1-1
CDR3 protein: CASSSGVMAFF

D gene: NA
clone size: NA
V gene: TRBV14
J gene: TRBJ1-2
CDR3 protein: CASSQGSTYGYTF

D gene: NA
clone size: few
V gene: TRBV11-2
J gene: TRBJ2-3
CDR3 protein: CASSLDPGIGTDTQYF

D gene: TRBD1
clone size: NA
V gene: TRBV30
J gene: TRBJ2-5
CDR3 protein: CAWRGTGQETQYF

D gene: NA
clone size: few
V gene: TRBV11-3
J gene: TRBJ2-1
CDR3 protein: CASSPDSSYNEQFF

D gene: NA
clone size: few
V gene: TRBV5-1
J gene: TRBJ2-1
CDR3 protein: CASSWGLNSYNEQFF

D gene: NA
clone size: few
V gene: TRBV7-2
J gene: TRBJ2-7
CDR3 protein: CASSVDRRGEQYF

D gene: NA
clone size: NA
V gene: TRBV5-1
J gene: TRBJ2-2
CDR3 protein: CASSLYSRGGAGELFF

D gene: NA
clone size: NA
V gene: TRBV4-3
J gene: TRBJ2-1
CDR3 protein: CASSPRSYGYNEQFF

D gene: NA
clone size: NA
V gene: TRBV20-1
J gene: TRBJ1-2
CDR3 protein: CSASSGIDYGYTF

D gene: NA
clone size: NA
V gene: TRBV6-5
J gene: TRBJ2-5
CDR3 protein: CASSYSGSPETQYF

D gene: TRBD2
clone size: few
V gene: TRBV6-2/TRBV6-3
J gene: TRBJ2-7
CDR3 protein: CASSSGGAGGSEQYF

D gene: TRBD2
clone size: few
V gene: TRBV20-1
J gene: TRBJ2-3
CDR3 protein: CSARGLITDTQYF

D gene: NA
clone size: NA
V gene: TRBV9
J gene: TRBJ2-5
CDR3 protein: CASSVRELGETQYF

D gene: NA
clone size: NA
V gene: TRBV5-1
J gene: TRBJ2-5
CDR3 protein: CASSLGVYDEETQYF

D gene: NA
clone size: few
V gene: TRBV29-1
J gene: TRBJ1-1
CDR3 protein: CSVDELSTAFF

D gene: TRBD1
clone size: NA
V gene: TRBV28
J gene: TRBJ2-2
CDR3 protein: CATIDREYTGELFF

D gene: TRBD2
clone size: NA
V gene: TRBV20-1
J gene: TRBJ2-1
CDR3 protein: CSSWGLVYNEQFF

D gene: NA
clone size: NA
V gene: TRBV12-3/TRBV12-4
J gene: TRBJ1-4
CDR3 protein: CASRKATNEKLFF

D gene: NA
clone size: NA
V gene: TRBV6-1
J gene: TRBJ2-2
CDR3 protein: CASSEWGANTGELFF

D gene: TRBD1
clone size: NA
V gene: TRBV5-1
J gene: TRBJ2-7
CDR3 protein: CASSWGQGYEQYF

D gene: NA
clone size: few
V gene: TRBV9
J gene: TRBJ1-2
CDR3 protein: CASSVDRAHGYTF

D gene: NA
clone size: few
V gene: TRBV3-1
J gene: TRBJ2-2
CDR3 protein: CASSHYRVDTGELFF

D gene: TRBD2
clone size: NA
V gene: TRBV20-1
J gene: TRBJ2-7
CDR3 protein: CSAFLAGPYEQYF

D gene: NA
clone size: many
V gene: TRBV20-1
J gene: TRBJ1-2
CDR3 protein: CSARKRGGGGYTF